The TCR beta chain described here comes from a study of blood T cell repertoires in COVID-19 (TCRdb year 2020). With respect to the entire study: The collaborator samples originated in the United States, Italy and Spain and spanned the acute and convalescent phases of COVID-19. The material from the prospective study consisted of cDNA or gDNA derived from T cells, B-cell-depleted T cells, or PBMCs. The dataset comprised deeply sampled blood TCRbeta repertoires from subjects exposed to, actively infected with, or recovered from COVID-19. The repertoires were released in a freely available public database intended as a resource for research on the immune response to SARS-CoV-2. Samples came from the ongoing ImmuneRACE study (first 160 participants) plus 1,254 subjects from 6 global collaborators. A de-identified subject ID, COVID-19 status, age in years and sex were almost always included in the sample metadata. Where available, HLA class I and class II types were obtained from metadata supplied by the sample provider rather than from assay-based typing.

Collaborating institutions collected whole blood in K2EDTA tubes following their own protocols. For TCRbeta analysis, collaborators shipped samples as frozen whole blood, isolated PBMCs, or DNA extracted from either of those sample types. General conclusions and limits of the study: How much clinical and demographic metadata was included differed by source and by participant, and the metadata was provided uncurated.

Concerning this clone: Its antigen remains unidentified. Its ends do not fully match the called genes, so a read error is possible.

The immunoSEQ Assay, a bias-controlled multiplex PCR, was used to amplify TCRbeta CDR3 regions from genomic DNA. Under the source paper's analysis protocol: Nucleated cell counts per sample were estimated from amplification of reference gene primers within the assay. Sequence reads were collapsed and filtered to measure the absolute abundance of every unique TCRbeta CDR3 rearrangement. Productive Simpson clonality was computed per sample as the square root of Simpson's diversity index over productive rearrangements. TCRdb re-hosts the immuneACCESS table, in-frame sequences only. Its copies lack some clones; in the studies checked, an unresolved V gene accounts for under half of them, and the cause for the rest is not known. V and J calls and clone size are given by that table; D and trimming were obtained from the DNA. In this sample the table shows 65,000 to 90,000 clones, about 83% of which occur a single time. The top ten constitute roughly 8.5% of the sample.

The sequence came from a man aged 25-40 years with acute or convalescent COVID-19. Sequencing was carried out using peripheral blood.

The encoded CDR3 is CASSRGQLISSEANVLTF. Here is the DNA: TGCGCCAGCAGCAGGGGACAGCTTATAAGCTCTGAGGCCAACGTCCTGACTTTC. In this chain, TRBV5-1 is recombined with TRBJ2-6; 7 of the junction bases match TRBD1. The CDR3 measures 18 amino acids from cysteine to phenylalanine. The only DNA kept is the CDR3, 54 bases in frame from the first base. CDR1 is given as SGHRS and CDR2 as YFSETQ, both from the germline V gene.